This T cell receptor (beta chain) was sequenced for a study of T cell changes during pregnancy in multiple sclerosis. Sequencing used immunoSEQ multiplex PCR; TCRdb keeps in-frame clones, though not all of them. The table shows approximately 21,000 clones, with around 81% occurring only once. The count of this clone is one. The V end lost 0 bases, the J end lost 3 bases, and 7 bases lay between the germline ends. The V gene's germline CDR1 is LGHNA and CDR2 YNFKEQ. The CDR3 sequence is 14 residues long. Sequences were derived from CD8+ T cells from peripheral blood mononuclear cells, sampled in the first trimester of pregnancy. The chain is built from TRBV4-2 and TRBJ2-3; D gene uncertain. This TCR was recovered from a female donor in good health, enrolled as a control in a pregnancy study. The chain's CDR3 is CASSQDRATDTQYF. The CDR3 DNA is TGTGCCAGCAGCCAAGATCGAGCTACAGATACGCAGTATTTT.